This passage covers 26 T cell receptor beta chains from one sample sequenced in a study of blood T cell repertoires in COVID-19. Here immunoSEQ multiplex PCR was the method, and the copy in TCRdb shows in-frame clones only, minus some. In the table there are about 390,000 clones, 80% to 90% of which are singletons. Specimen: PBMCs or T cells enriched from blood (not recorded which). The receptors come from a woman between 45 and 60 years old who had recovered from COVID-19.

The chain uses TRBV28 and TRBJ2-1; the match to TRBD2 covers 7 bases. Per germline, CDR1 MDHEN and CDR2 SYDVKM. Unmatched junction bases numbered 5, after V lost 2 bases and J lost 4 bases. The CDR3 totals 15 residues. The CDR3 is CASSLGGLLYNEQFF. The CDR3 coding sequence is TGTGCCAGCAGTTTAGGGGGACTACTTTACAATGAGCAGTTCTTC. Looking up the rest from reference TRBV28 and TRBJ2-1 gives the full variable domain: DVKVTQSSRYLVKRTGEKVFLECVQDMDHENMFWYRQDPGLGLRLIYFSYDVKMKEKGDIPEGYSVSREKKERFSLILESASTNQTSMYLCASSLGGLLYNEQFFGPGTRLTVL.

This clone came up once. The gene calls are TRBV4-3 and TRBJ1-2, with TRBD1 matching over 10 bases. V lost 4 bases to trimming and J lost 4 bases; unmatched junction nucleotides: 6. This CDR3 is 15 amino acids long. Germline assignment: CDR1 LGHNA and CDR2 YSLEER. CDR3 protein: CASSPDRGRIYGYTF. The CDR3, as DNA: TGCGCCAGCAGCCCCGACAGGGGGCGAATCTATGGCTACACCTTC.

This chain joins TRBV5-8 and TRBJ2-3, with 9 positions matching TRBD1. The CDR3 sequence is 15 residues long. CDR1 and CDR2 (germline): SGHTS, YDEGEE. Trimming took 6 bases from V and 6 from J; bases not matched to a gene: 11. In DNA, the CDR3 is TGTGCCAGCAAGCCGGGACAGGGCCGTTCCGATACGCAGTATTTT. It is translated as CASKPGQGRSDTQYF.

This clone has just one count. The chain combines TRBV7-6 with TRBJ2-2; 8 bases agree with TRBD1. V shed 4 bases, J shed 5 bases, and the junction held 6 bases outside the gene matches. CDR1 is SGHVS and CDR2 is FNYEAQ in the germline V gene. The CDR3 contains 15 residues. The CDR3 is CASSSFGQGTGELFF. CDR3 sequence (DNA): TGTGCCAGCAGCTCATTCGGACAGGGTACCGGGGAGCTGTTTTTT.

The chain recombines TRBV3-1 (or the pseudogene TRBV3-2) with TRBJ1-2, with 7 nucleotides matching TRBD1. The CDR3 totals 16 residues. With V trimmed by 0 bases and J by 5 bases, 9 bases remained unmatched. Germline V lookup: CDR1 LGHDT, CDR2 YNNKEL (reference sequence). The DNA of the CDR3 is TGTGCCAGCAGCCAAGAGTGGAGACAGGGTCAATATGGCTACACCTTC. Translated: CASSQEWRQGQYGYTF.

The chain has TRBV7-9 and TRBJ1-1; tentatively, D is TRBD1 (6 bases). CDR1 and CDR2 (germline): SEHNR, FQNEAQ (reference sequence). CDR3 size: 12 residues. V was cut by 5 bases and J by 6 bases, with 10 bases left in between. In nucleotides, the CDR3 is TGTGCCAGCAGCCAGGGGCGGGCTGAAGCTTTCTTT. Protein: CASSQGRAEAFF. The variable domain in full, completed from reference TRBV7-9 and TRBJ1-1, reads DTGVSQNPRHKITKRGQNVTFRCDPISEHNRLYWYRQTLGQGPEFLTYFQNEAQLEKSRLLSDRFSAERPKGSFSTLEIQRTEQGDSAMYLCASSQGRAEAFFGQGTRLTVV.

The sample holds one count of this clone. The V gene is TRBV7-3, the J gene TRBJ2-3; TRBD2 matches at 10 bases. This CDR3 contains 13 residues. Trimming removed 10 bases from V and 5 bases from J; junction bases left unmatched: 6. Per germline, CDR1 SGHTA and CDR2 FQGTGA. Written as DNA, the CDR3 is TGTGCCACCCGAGCGGGGGGGCAAGATACGCAGTATTTT. Translation gives CATRAGGQDTQYF.

To note about this clone: Other DNA sequences in the same sample also yield this CDR3. The V gene is TRBV12-3 or TRBV12-4, the J gene TRBJ2-2; D gene ambiguous. V was shortened by 1 base and J by 5 bases, with 5 bases between the two germline ends. The CDR3 spans 13 residues. This CDR3 reads CASSLGGTGELFF. CDR3 sequence (DNA): TGTGCCAGCAGTTTAGGAGGTACCGGGGAGCTGTTTTTT.

V gene TRBV4-1 combines with J gene TRBJ2-5; 7 bases align to TRBD2. The CDR3 contains 17 residues. With V trimmed by 4 bases and J by 0 bases, 11 bases remained unmatched. From germline, CDR1 is MGHRA and CDR2 YSYEKL. CDR3 bases: TGCGCCAGCAGCCTAGAGGGCGGGGGACCGTACCAAGAGACCCAGTACTTC. Translating gives CASSLEGGGPYQETQYF.

Remarks on this clone: Other DNA sequences in this specimen translate into the identical CDR3. J is TRBJ2-7 and V is TRBV3-1 (or the pseudogene TRBV3-2); D might be TRBD2 (5 bases). Germline loops: CDR1 LGHDT, CDR2 YNNKEL (reference sequence). V was pared by 3 bases and J by 2 bases, with 11 bases between. CDR3 length: 14 residues. The CDR3 protein is CASSQKGLAYEQYF. CDR3 coding DNA: TGTGCCAGCAGCCAGAAAGGACTCGCCTACGAGCAGTACTTC.

The rearrangement links TRBV11-2 to TRBJ1-1, with D tentatively TRBD1 (6 bases). V was shortened by 1 base and J by 5 bases, with 11 bases between the two germline ends. This CDR3 contains 14 residues. Germline V CDR1 and CDR2: SGHAT, FQNNGV. The CDR3 sequence is CASSLAGANTEAFF. Here the CDR3 DNA reads TGTGCCAGCAGCTTAGCAGGGGCGAATACTGAAGCTTTCTTT.

This clone was seen just once. The genes are TRBV4-2 and TRBJ1-2, with 7 bases identical to TRBD1. The CDR3 length is 16 residues. Germline trimming cut 1 base from V and 0 bases from J; bases unmatched to any gene: 5. Germline-derived CDR1 and CDR2 are LGHNA and YNFKEQ. CDR3 amino acids: CASSQAVGQTNYGYTF. As DNA, the CDR3 is TGTGCCAGCAGCCAAGCGGTGGGACAGACTAACTATGGCTACACCTTC.

The chain couples TRBV7-9 to TRBJ1-1; TRBD1 matches 9 bases. Germline V gives CDR1 SEHNR, CDR2 FQNEAQ (reference sequence). V trimming: 4 bases; J trimming: 0 bases; junction bases outside the gene matches: 6. This CDR3 is 16 amino acids long. CDR3 protein: CASSSEDRGVNTEAFF. In nucleotides, the CDR3 is TGTGCCAGCAGCTCGGAAGACAGGGGGGTGAACACTGAAGCTTTCTTT.

CDR3 sequence reads: CASSASSNSPLHF. The CDR3 nucleotides read TGCGCCAGCTCAGCTAGCTCTAATTCACCCCTCCACTTT. The rearrangement links TRBV5-1 to TRBJ1-6, with D unresolved. The V end was cut by 7 bases, the J end by 6 bases, with 11 bases between. Germline V lookup: CDR1 SGHRS, CDR2 YFSETQ. The length of the CDR3 is 13 residues.

This clone appeared a few times. The J gene is TRBJ1-4, the V gene TRBV27; 9 nucleotides agree with TRBD1. Germline CDR1 MNHEY, CDR2 SMNVEV (reference sequence). The V and J ends lost 8 bases and 6 bases, in that order; junction bases with no gene match: 7. CDR3 length: 14 amino acids. The CDR3 DNA sequence: TGTGCCAGCGGACGGGACAGGGTGGATGAAAAACTGTTTTTT. Its translation is CASGRDRVDEKLFF.

This clone was seen once. The chain carries TRBV19 and TRBJ1-3; D is unclear. The CDR3 runs to 12 residues. The germline V gene has CDR1 LNHDA and CDR2 SQIVND (reference sequence). V lost 1 base and J lost 7, with 5 bases in between. The CDR3 sequence is CASSIVVNTIYF. Here the CDR3 DNA reads TGTGCCAGTAGTATAGTCGTCAACACCATATATTTT. The whole variable domain, remainder taken from reference TRBV19 and TRBJ1-3, is DGGITQSPKYLFRKEGQNVTLSCEQNLNHDAMYWYRQDPGQGLRLIYYSQIVNDFQKGDIAEGYSVSREKKESFPLTVTSAQKNPTAFYLCASSIVVNTIYFGEGSWLTVV.

The V call is TRBV3-1 (or the pseudogene TRBV3-2), the J call TRBJ2-3, with D possibly matching TRBD2 (7 bases). The CDR3 has 18 amino acids. CDR1 and CDR2 from the germline V gene are LGHDT and YNNKEL (reference sequence). V was cut by 2 bases and J by 4 bases, with 22 bases left in between. The CDR3, as DNA: TGTGCCAGCAGCCAATTCCCCGGGGGGCTCATCGGCTCAGATACGCAGTATTTT. Protein sequence: CASSQFPGGLIGSDTQYF.

The rearrangement uses TRBV7-2 and TRBJ1-6; TRBD1 might be the D (6 bases). Germline loops: CDR1 SGHTA, CDR2 FQGNSA. CDR3 length: 17 residues. Trimming took 4 bases from V and 2 from J, leaving 15 bases between them. In DNA, the CDR3 is TGTGCCAGCAGCTATTTGGCAGGGGCCGCCTATAATTCACCCCTCCACTTT. Its translation: CASSYLAGAAYNSPLHF.

V is TRBV4-2 and J is TRBJ1-6; a possible D gene is TRBD1 (6 bases). Germline-derived CDR1 and CDR2 are LGHNA and YNFKEQ. Trimming removed 2 bases at V and 10 bases at J, with 15 bases between. The CDR3 loop spans 15 amino acids. DNA of the CDR3: TGTGCCAGCAGCCAACAGGGGAACAGAGGATCACCCCTCCACTTT. Translated: CASSQQGNRGSPLHF.

The chain uses TRBV4-3 and TRBJ1-3; D gene uncertain. Trimming removed 3 bases at V and 0 bases at J, with 9 bases between. This CDR3 has 15 residues. The germline V gene has CDR1 LGHNA and CDR2 YSLEER. The CDR3 coding sequence is TGCGCCAGCAGCCAGGAGATAAGCTCTGGAAACACCATATATTTT. Translating it yields CASSQEISSGNTIYF.

The chain is built from TRBV6-2 or TRBV6-3 and TRBJ1-5, with TRBD1 as a possible D gene (5 bases). The CDR3 length is 16 residues. Germline V gene sequence: CDR1 MNHEY, CDR2 SVGEGT. Deletions cut 5 bases from V and 5 bases from J, with 19 bases between. The CDR3 protein is CASSRLHRPRHQPQHF. DNA for the CDR3: TGTGCCAGCAGTCGCCTCCACAGGCCTCGGCATCAGCCCCAGCATTTT.

The J gene is TRBJ2-1, the V gene TRBV3-1 (or the pseudogene TRBV3-2); no definite D call. The germline V gene encodes CDR1 LGHDT and CDR2 YNNKEL (reference sequence). V was shortened by 4 bases and J by 3 bases, with 16 bases between the two germline ends. The CDR3 sequence is 16 residues long. The CDR3 reads CASSLLAPLSYNEQFF. CDR3 coding DNA: TGTGCCAGCAGCCTCCTTGCCCCCCTTAGCTACAATGAGCAGTTCTTC.

The V gene is TRBV5-4, the J gene TRBJ2-3, with TRBD1 matching over 9 bases. The CDR3 sequence is 15 residues long. The J segment lost 2 bases and the V segment lost 5 bases, leaving 6 bases of the junction unmatched. Per germline, CDR1 SGHNT and CDR2 YYREEE (reference sequence). CDR3 protein: CASSTGTGNTDTQYF. The CDR3 DNA follows: TGTGCCAGCAGTACCGGGACAGGGAACACAGATACGCAGTATTTT.

The chain links TRBV7-9 to TRBJ2-7; TRBD1 might be the D (6 bases). Trimming left V 3 bases short and J 2 bases short, with 11 bases between. The germline CDR1 and CDR2 sequences are SEHNR and FQNEAQ (reference sequence). This CDR3 comprises 14 residues. Here the CDR3 reads CASSFRDNAYEQYF. In nucleotides, the CDR3 is TGTGCCAGCAGCTTCCGGGACAACGCCTACGAGCAGTACTTC.

This clone was seen once. This chain joins TRBV6-5 and TRBJ1-5; possibly TRBD1 for D (6 bases). The CDR3 loop spans 15 amino acids. V gave up 6 bases and J gave up 0 bases, with 12 bases separating them. Germline values: CDR1 MNHEY, CDR2 SVGAGI. The CDR3: CASSQDSDSNQPQHF. CDR3 coding DNA: TGTGCCAGCAGCCAGGACAGTGATAGCAATCAGCCCCAGCATTTT.

V is TRBV6-6 and J is TRBJ1-2; possible D gene TRBD1, 6 bases. V lost 5 bases and J lost 8, with 15 bases in between. Germline CDR1 and CDR2: MNHNY and SVGAGI (reference sequence). The CDR3 has 13 amino acids. The CDR3 spells CASSRRGGRGYTF. The CDR3 DNA reads as TGTGCCAGCAGTCGCCGCGGGGGGCGAGGCTACACCTTC.